This TCR beta chain was recorded in a study of T cell responses to AZD1222 COVID-19 vaccine. The study's findings and limits: Females outnumbered males among donors, who were mostly white British; clonal diversity was possibly underestimated. Spike-specific TCR breadth and depth went up after people got two AZD1222 doses.

The CDR3 spans 17 residues. Germline values: CDR1 MRHNA, CDR2 SNTAGT. V dropped 2 bases and J dropped 7; count of bases not matched to a gene: 13. Measured with immunoSEQ multiplex PCR; TCRdb has only the in-frame clones, and not every one. This table holds roughly 100,000 clones, 84% found once. On this clone: The antigen remains unidentified.

J is TRBJ1-4 and V is TRBV6-4, with 7 bases that match TRBD1. Sequencing used peripheral blood, obtained on day 0 of AZD1222 vaccination. The TCR comes from an adult in good health. CDR3 nucleotide sequence: TGTGCCAGCAGTGACGGCAGGAGACAGGGTTTTGGTGAAAAACTGTTTTTT. It translates to CASSDGRRQGFGEKLFF.